Below, 3 T cell receptor beta chains from the same sample are listed, as sequenced in a study of shared clonotypes between healthy human individuals. Positively selected for CCR7, the CD45RO-negative cells used as naive CD8 cells excluded terminally differentiated effector memory CD45RA+ cells. Sequenced by immunoSEQ multiplex PCR; TCRdb stores in-frame clones only, minus some. In the table there are about 2 million clones, approximately 94% of which are singletons. Sequenced material: naive CD8+ T cells sorted from blood. These receptors were obtained from a man aged 18 to 29 in good health.

The chain joins TRBV27 to TRBJ1-6; D call uncertain. The CDR3 loop spans 12 amino acids. The germline V gene has CDR1 MNHEY and CDR2 SMNVEV (reference sequence). Trimming took off 2 bases at V and 8 bases at J, with 4 bases between the two ends. CDR3 amino acids: CASSLMDSPLHF. DNA for the CDR3: TGTGCCAGCAGTTTAATGGATTCACCCCTCCACTTT.

Notes on this clone: Different DNA sequences within this sample yield the same CDR3. This chain connects TRBV19 to TRBJ2-7, with 9 bases that match TRBD1. Per germline, CDR1 LNHDA and CDR2 SQIVND (reference sequence). The V gene end was trimmed by 5 bases and the J gene end by 4 bases; junction bases not matched to a gene: 6. This CDR3 comprises 14 residues. For the CDR3, the DNA is TGTGCCAGTAGTCCGGCGGACAGGGGTTACGAGCAGTACTTC. Amino acid sequence: CASSPADRGYEQYF.

J is TRBJ1-3 and V is TRBV28; TRBD1 matches at 8 bases. Trimming took 5 bases from V and 1 from J; bases not matched to a gene: 7. Germline CDR1 and CDR2: MDHEN and SYDVKM. The CDR3 totals 16 residues. For the CDR3, the DNA is TGTGCCAGCAGTGGCCTCCGGACAGGGTCTGGAAACACCATATATTTT. It codes for CASSGLRTGSGNTIYF.